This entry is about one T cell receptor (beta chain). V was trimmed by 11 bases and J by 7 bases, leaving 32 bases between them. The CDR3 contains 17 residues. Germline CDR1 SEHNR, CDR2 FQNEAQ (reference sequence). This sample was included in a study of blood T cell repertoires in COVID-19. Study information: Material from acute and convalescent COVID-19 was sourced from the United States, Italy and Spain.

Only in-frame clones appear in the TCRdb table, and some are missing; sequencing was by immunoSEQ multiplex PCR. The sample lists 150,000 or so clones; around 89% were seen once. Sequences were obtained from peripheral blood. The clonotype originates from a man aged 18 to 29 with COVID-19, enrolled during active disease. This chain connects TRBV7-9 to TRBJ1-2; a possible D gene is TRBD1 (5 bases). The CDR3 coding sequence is TGTGCCTCATGGTTCCCGGCGCGGGAGACAGATCTCGGTGGCTACACCTTC. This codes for CASWFPARETDLGGYTF.